Below are 30 T cell receptor beta chains sequenced from a single sample in a study of T cell repertoires in cytomegalovirus infection (dated by TCRdb to between 2019 and 2020). Sequencer: Illumina HiSeq 1500. The public sequencing data were trimmed at Q25 with fastp and processed into clonotypes with MiXCR by TCRdb, which kept only in-frame beta chains. Each entry is one CDR3 protein sequence, shown with its most common DNA and genes. Present in this sample are under 200,000 distinct CDR3 sequences, approximately 28% of which were seen just once. The top ten clones comprise about 31% of the sample. Sequenced material: PBMCs. Receptor source: a human donor in good health (CMV status not recorded). Some clones in this sample may be carry-over from other donors' samples.

This clonotype was detected a few times. The chain couples TRBV12-3 or TRBV12-4 to TRBJ2-2; 7 bases are a match to TRBD2. After removal of 5 bases from V and 3 bases from J, the junction contained 15 bases not matched to a gene. This CDR3 has 18 amino acids. DNA for the CDR3: TGTGCCAGCAGTACTAGCCCGATACTAGCGACCCACACCGGGGAGCTGTTTTTT. Amino acids: CASSTSPILATHTGELFF.

The CDR3 DNA reads as TGCAGTGCTAGCCCCCCAAGGGGCCGGGACACCATATATTTT. Amino acid sequence: CSASPPRGRDTIYF. The chain has TRBV20-1 and TRBJ1-3, with a tentative D call TRBD1 (5 bases). The V gene lost 3 bases and the J gene lost 8 bases, with 17 bases spanning the gap. CDR1 is DFQATT, CDR2 SNEGSKA, per germline (reference sequence). The CDR3 loop spans 14 amino acids.

The chain employs TRBV6-1 and TRBJ2-1, with 10 bases fitting TRBD2. The V gene's germline CDR1 is MNHNS and CDR2 SASEGT. The CDR3 loop spans 16 amino acids. Unmatched junction bases numbered 6, after V lost 6 bases and J lost 1 base. CDR3 coding DNA: TGTGCCAGCAGAGCTAGCGGGGGTCAATCCTACAATGAGCAGTTCTTC. It specifies CASRASGGQSYNEQFF.

This clonotype was picked up many times. Written as DNA, the CDR3 is TGTGCCAGCAGCTTCGGGACGTACAATGAGCAGTTCTTC. Residues: CASSFGTYNEQFF. The chain is built from TRBV7-2 and TRBJ2-1; D could derive from TRBD1 or TRBD2 (5 bases each). This CDR3 has 13 residues. The ends were cut back, 3 bases at V and 4 bases at J, with 7 bases in the middle. Per the germline V gene, CDR1 is SGHTA and CDR2 is FQGNSA.

This clonotype turned up a few times. The rearrangement uses TRBV7-2 and TRBJ2-5, with D possibly called TRBD1 or TRBD2 (7 bases each). The V gene lost 6 bases and the J gene lost 3 bases, with 17 bases spanning the gap. Looked up from germline, CDR1 is SGHTA and CDR2 is FQGNSA. The CDR3 has 15 amino acids. The CDR3 loop reads CASSWGGQGEETQYF. The CDR3 bases are TGTGCCAGCAGTTGGGGGGGGCAGGGGGAAGAGACCCAGTACTTC.

V gene TRBV15 combines with J gene TRBJ1-4, with unresolved D. The V end was cut by 0 bases, the J end by 4 bases, with 15 bases between. Germline V gene data show CDR1 as LNHNV and CDR2 as YYDKDF (reference sequence). CDR3 size: 17 residues. In DNA, the CDR3 is TGTGCCACCAGCAGAGATCAAGCCTTCCATTATAATGAAAAACTGTTTTTT. Translating gives CATSRDQAFHYNEKLFF.

The genes are TRBV11-1 and TRBJ2-1, with TRBD2 matching 8 bases. The CDR3 covers 13 residues. Germline lookup yields CDR1 SGHAT and CDR2 FQDESV (reference sequence). The V gene end was trimmed by 5 bases and the J gene end by 12 bases; junction bases not matched to a gene: 9. This CDR3 reads CASSLLAESGQFF. In nucleotides, the CDR3 is TGTGCCAGCAGCCTACTAGCGGAGAGCGGGCAGTTCTTC.

The chain uses TRBV5-1 and TRBJ1-1; D gene ambiguous. Germline V CDR1 and CDR2: SGHRS, YFSETQ. Trimming stripped 4 bases from V and 5 bases from J, with 18 bases between. The CDR3 has 15 amino acids. The CDR3 loop reads CASSATLQYSTEAFF. Written as DNA, the CDR3 is TGCGCCAGCAGCGCTACCCTACAGTACTCTACTGAAGCTTTCTTT.

This clonotype was picked up a small number of times. V usage is TRBV4-2 and J usage is TRBJ1-5; D is unresolved. The CDR3 contains 15 residues. CDR1 and CDR2 (germline): LGHNA, YNFKEQ. V lost 0 bases to trimming and J lost 11 bases, with 17 bases between them. CDR3 residues: CASSQEGPEVRTQHF. The CDR3 coding sequence is TGTGCCAGCAGCCAAGAGGGTCCGGAGGTCAGGACCCAGCATTTT.

This clonotype was seen ten or more times. The rearrangement links TRBV10-3 to TRBJ2-7; the D gene is possibly TRBD1 (5 bases). The V and J ends lost 9 bases and 4 bases respectively, with 25 bases between them. This CDR3 has 16 amino acids. The germline V gene encodes CDR1 ENHRY and CDR2 SYGVKD. The CDR3 DNA follows: TGTGCCATTGCAAACTCCGGCTTCCAGGGCATATACGAGCAGTACTTC. Translating it yields CAIANSGFQGIYEQYF.

This clonotype was recorded a few times. This rearrangement joins TRBV12-3 or TRBV12-4 to TRBJ2-3; tentatively, D is TRBD1 (6 bases). The CDR3 runs to 13 residues. Trimming shortened V by 3 bases and J by 6 bases, and 10 bases separated the two germline ends. The CDR3: CASSFTGKDTQYF. The CDR3 nucleotides are TGTGCCAGCAGTTTCACAGGGAAGGATACGCAGTATTTT.

This clonotype was counted only a few times. This chain connects TRBV6-2 or TRBV6-3 to TRBJ1-1; D gene ambiguous. This CDR3 is built from 13 residues. Germline assignment: CDR1 MNHEY and CDR2 SVGEGT. Trimming shortened V by 7 bases and J by 5 bases, and 14 bases separated the two germline ends. For the CDR3, the DNA is TGTGCCAGCACCCCCGGCCCCTGGACTGAAGCTTTCTTT. Amino acid sequence: CASTPGPWTEAFF.

This clonotype was seen more than once but under ten times. The V gene is TRBV5-1, the J gene TRBJ1-2; D not certain. This CDR3 comprises 13 residues. Germline lookup yields CDR1 SGHRS and CDR2 YFSETQ. Trimming stripped 1 base from V and 7 bases from J, with 11 bases between. The CDR3 DNA sequence: TGCGCCAGCAGCTTGAACTCTGACCGTGGCTACACCTTC. It codes for CASSLNSDRGYTF.

V and J are TRBV6-5 and TRBJ2-5; possible D gene TRBD2, 6 bases. The CDR3 spans 16 residues. Germline V CDR1 and CDR2: MNHEY, SVGAGI. Trimming removed 6 bases at V and 5 bases at J, with 22 bases between. CDR3 protein: CASRGRAGTSLETQYF. In DNA, the CDR3 is TGTGCCAGCAGAGGTCGGGCGGGGACCTCATTGGAGACCCAGTACTTC.

This clonotype was picked up a small number of times. The chain couples TRBV19 to TRBJ1-1, with 9 bases matching TRBD1. V lost 3 bases to trimming and J lost 8 bases; unmatched junction nucleotides: 1. CDR3 size: 12 residues. CDR1 LNHDA and CDR2 SQIVND come from the germline V gene (reference sequence). CDR3 sequence reads: CASSMDRGEAFF. In DNA, the CDR3 is TGTGCCAGTAGTATGGACAGGGGCGAAGCTTTCTTT.

J is TRBJ1-1 and V is TRBV11-2; unclear D gene. The germline gives CDR1 SGHAT, CDR2 FQNNGV. The CDR3 has 15 amino acids. Between the trimmed V and J ends, which lost 2 bases and 1 base, there was a span of 11 bases. The CDR3 protein is CASSLYIEGNTEAFF. CDR3 nucleotides: TGTGCCAGCAGCTTATATATAGAGGGGAACACTGAAGCTTTCTTT.

The chain employs TRBV7-9 and TRBJ2-1; weak D call: TRBD1 (6 bases). In germline, CDR1 is SEHNR, CDR2 FQNEAQ (reference sequence). The CDR3 is 16 amino acids. Between the trimmed V and J ends, which lost 5 bases and 7 bases, there was a span of 21 bases. The CDR3 DNA sequence: TGTGCCAGCAGCCTATCGGGGCAAATCACAGGGAATGAGCAGTTCTTC. Its translation is CASSLSGQITGNEQFF.

V gene TRBV7-9 combines with J gene TRBJ2-1; 10 bases map to TRBD2. This CDR3 spans 15 amino acids. Germline trimming cut 3 bases from V and 6 bases from J; bases unmatched to any gene: 5. Per the germline V gene, CDR1 is SEHNR and CDR2 is FQNEAQ (reference sequence). The CDR3 sequence is CASSFTSGVPNEQFF. CDR3 nucleotide sequence: TGTGCCAGCAGCTTTACTAGCGGGGTTCCCAATGAGCAGTTCTTC.

The chain links TRBV19 to TRBJ1-1; a possible D gene is TRBD1 (6 bases). CDR3 length: 17 amino acids. Germline-derived CDR1 and CDR2 are LNHDA and SQIVND (reference sequence). V lost 1 base and J lost 0, with 15 bases in between. CDR3 nucleotide sequence: TGTGCCAGTAGTATAGCTGGAACAGGGTCCATGAACACTGAAGCTTTCTTT. Translation: CASSIAGTGSMNTEAFF.

This clonotype was observed at least ten times. The chain couples TRBV7-8 to TRBJ2-1; 7 bases are a match to TRBD2. Germline CDR1 is SGHVS and CDR2 is FQNEAQ. This CDR3 region has 16 residues. V shed 3 bases, J shed 1 base, and the junction held 6 bases outside the gene matches. This chain's CDR3 is CASSLTLRGSYNEQFF. Here the CDR3 DNA reads TGTGCCAGCAGCTTGACCCTGCGGGGGTCCTACAATGAGCAGTTCTTC.

The chain links TRBV12-3 or TRBV12-4 to TRBJ1-1; TRBD1 is a possible D gene (6 bases). Trimming left V 7 bases short and J 7 bases short, with 13 bases between. The CDR3 length is 12 residues. The CDR3 protein is CASMGGADEAFF. The CDR3 DNA sequence: TGTGCCAGCATGGGGGGGGCCGATGAAGCTTTCTTT.

The sample holds many counts of this clonotype. The V gene is TRBV7-2, the J gene TRBJ1-5; 8 bases are a match to TRBD1. Germline V CDR1 and CDR2: SGHTA, FQGNSA. V shed 6 bases and J 5 bases; nucleotides not matched to a gene: 6. CDR3 length: 14 residues. CDR3 DNA sequence: TGTGCCAGCAGACCTGGGACAGGTTATCAGCCCCAGCATTTT. Its translation: CASRPGTGYQPQHF.

The CDR3 loop reads CASSGLAFEQYF. The CDR3 nucleotides read TGTGCCAGTAGCGGACTAGCATTTGAGCAGTACTTC. This chain connects TRBV19 to TRBJ2-7; 8 bases map to TRBD2. The CDR3 length is 12 residues. Germline V gives CDR1 LNHDA, CDR2 SQIVND (reference sequence). Unmatched junction bases numbered 5, after V lost 6 bases and J lost 7 bases.

There are a few counts of this clonotype. J is TRBJ1-5 and V is TRBV19; D is uncertain. Germline V gene data show CDR1 as LNHDA and CDR2 as SQIVND (reference sequence). V dropped 5 bases and J dropped 0 bases, with 14 bases sitting between them. This CDR3 is built from 16 residues. CDR3 region: CASSRNDGDSNQPQHF. As DNA, the CDR3 is TGTGCCAGTAGTCGAAATGACGGAGATAGCAATCAGCCCCAGCATTTT.

This sequence joins TRBV11-2 and TRBJ2-2; 12 bases are a match to TRBD2. Germline V gene lookup returns CDR1 SGHAT and CDR2 FQNNGV. Losses at the gene ends were 3 bases for V and 0 bases for J; bases not matched to a gene: 5. The CDR3 is 18 amino acids. CDR3 nucleotides: TGTGCCAGCAGCTTTTGGAGGACTAGCGGGACGAACACCGGGGAGCTGTTTTTT. Its translation is CASSFWRTSGTNTGELFF.

This clonotype was detected ten times or more. The chain couples TRBV7-2 to TRBJ2-7; a weak D match, TRBD1 (6 bases). This CDR3 spans 13 amino acids. V was cut by 1 base and J by 5 bases, with 9 bases left in between. Germline loops: CDR1 SGHTA, CDR2 FQGNSA. In DNA, the CDR3 is TGTGCCAGCAGCTTAGTACAGGGCCACGAGCAGTACTTC. Translating gives CASSLVQGHEQYF.

This clonotype was seen repeatedly, ten times or more. V usage is TRBV7-2 and J usage is TRBJ1-3; D is unresolved. Trimming removed 1 base from V and 0 bases from J, with 10 bases in between. CDR1 and CDR2 from the germline V gene are SGHTA and FQGNSA. CDR3 length: 16 residues. The CDR3 reads CASSLVGRFSGNTIYF. CDR3 DNA: TGTGCCAGCAGCTTAGTCGGACGTTTCTCTGGAAACACCATATATTTT. Using reference TRBV7-2 and TRBJ1-3 for the parts outside the CDR3, the full variable domain is GAGVSQSPSNKVTEKGKDVELRCDPISGHTALYWYRQSLGQGLEFLIYFQGNSAPDKSGLPSDRFSAERTGGSVSTLTIQRTQQEDSAVYLCASSLVGRFSGNTIYFGEGSWLTVV.

V and J are TRBV19 and TRBJ1-5; TRBD1 matches at 11 bases. The CDR3 contains 15 residues. V lost 2 bases and J lost 6; bases outside the gene matches: 3. CDR1 is LNHDA, CDR2 SQIVND, per germline (reference sequence). CDR3 region: CASSIRTGGSQPQHF. The CDR3 DNA reads as TGTGCCAGTAGTATACGGACAGGGGGCAGTCAGCCCCAGCATTTT.

This clonotype was seen a single time. This chain uses TRBV5-4 with TRBJ2-1; 7 positions agree with TRBD1. Germline-derived CDR1 and CDR2 are SGHNT and YYREEE (reference sequence). Trimming removed 2 bases from V and 6 bases from J; junction bases left unmatched: 8. The CDR3 is 15 amino acids. CDR3 amino acids: CASSFPGTVFNEQFF. The CDR3 DNA follows: TGTGCCAGCAGCTTTCCCGGGACAGTTTTCAATGAGCAGTTCTTC. Variable domain in full (rest from reference TRBV5-4 and TRBJ2-1): ETGVTQSPTHLIKTRGQQVTLRCSSQSGHNTVSWYQQALGQGPQFIFQYYREEENGRGNFPPRFSGLQFPNYSSELNVNALELDDSALYLCASSFPGTVFNEQFFGPGTRLTVL.

This clonotype was recorded a few times. The chain links TRBV28 to TRBJ2-1; tentatively, D is TRBD2 (5 bases). Trimming stripped 6 bases from V and 6 bases from J, with 15 bases between. The CDR3 is made up of 14 amino acids. The V gene's germline CDR1 is MDHEN and CDR2 SYDVKM. The CDR3 protein is CASSPGIVSNEQFF. DNA of the CDR3: TGTGCCAGCAGCCCCGGGATAGTGAGCAATGAGCAGTTCTTC.